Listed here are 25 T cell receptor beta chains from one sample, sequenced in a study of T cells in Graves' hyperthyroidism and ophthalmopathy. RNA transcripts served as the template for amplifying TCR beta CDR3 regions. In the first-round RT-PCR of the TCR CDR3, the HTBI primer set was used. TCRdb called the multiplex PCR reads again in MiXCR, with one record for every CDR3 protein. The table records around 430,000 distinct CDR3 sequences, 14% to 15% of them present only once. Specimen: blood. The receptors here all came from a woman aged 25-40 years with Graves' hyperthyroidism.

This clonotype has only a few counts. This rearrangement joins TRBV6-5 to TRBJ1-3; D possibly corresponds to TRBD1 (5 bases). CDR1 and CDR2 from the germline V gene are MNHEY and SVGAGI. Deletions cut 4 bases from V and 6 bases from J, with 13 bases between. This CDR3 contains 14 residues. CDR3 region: CASSFQGTANTIYF. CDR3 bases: TGTGCCAGCAGTTTTCAGGGAACCGCAAACACCATATATTTT.

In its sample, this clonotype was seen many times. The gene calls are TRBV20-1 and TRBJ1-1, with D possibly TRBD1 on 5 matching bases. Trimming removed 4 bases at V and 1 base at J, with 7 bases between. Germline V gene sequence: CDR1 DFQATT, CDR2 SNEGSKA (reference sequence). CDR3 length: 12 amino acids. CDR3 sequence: CSAMQGNTEAFF. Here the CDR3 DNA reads TGCAGTGCTATGCAGGGGAACACTGAAGCTTTCTTT.

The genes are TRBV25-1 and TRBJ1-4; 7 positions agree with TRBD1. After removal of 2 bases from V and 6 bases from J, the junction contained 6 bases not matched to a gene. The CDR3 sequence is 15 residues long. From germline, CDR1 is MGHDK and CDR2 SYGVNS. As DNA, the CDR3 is TGTGCCAGCAGTGAACCCCCCGGACAGGATGAAAAACTGTTTTTT. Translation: CASSEPPGQDEKLFF. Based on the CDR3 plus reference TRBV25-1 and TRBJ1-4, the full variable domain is EADIYQTPRYLVIGTGKKITLECSQTMGHDKMYWYQQDPGMELHLIHYSYGVNSTEKGDLSSESTVSRIRTEHFPLTLESARPSHTSQYLCASSEPPGQDEKLFFGSGTQLSVL.

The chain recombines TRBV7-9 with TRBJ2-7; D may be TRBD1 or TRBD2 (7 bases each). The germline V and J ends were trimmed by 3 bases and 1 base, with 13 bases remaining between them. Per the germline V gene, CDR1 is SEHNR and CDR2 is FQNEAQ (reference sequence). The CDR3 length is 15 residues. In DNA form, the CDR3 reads TGTGCCAGCAGCTTCCCAGGGGGGGGATCCTACGAGCAGTACTTC. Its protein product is CASSFPGGGSYEQYF.

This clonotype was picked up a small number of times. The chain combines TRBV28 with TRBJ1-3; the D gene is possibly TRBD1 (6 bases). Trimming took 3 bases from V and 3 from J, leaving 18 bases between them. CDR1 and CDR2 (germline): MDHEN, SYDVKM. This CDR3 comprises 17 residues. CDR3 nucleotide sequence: TGTGCCAGCAGTTTTGGGGGGCAGGCATTTGGTGGAAACACCATATATTTT. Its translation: CASSFGGQAFGGNTIYF. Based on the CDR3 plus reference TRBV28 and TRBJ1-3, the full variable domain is DVKVTQSSRYLVKRTGEKVFLECVQDMDHENMFWYRQDPGLGLRLIYFSYDVKMKEKGDIPEGYSVSREKKERFSLILESASTNQTSMYLCASSFGGQAFGGNTIYFGEGSWLTVV.

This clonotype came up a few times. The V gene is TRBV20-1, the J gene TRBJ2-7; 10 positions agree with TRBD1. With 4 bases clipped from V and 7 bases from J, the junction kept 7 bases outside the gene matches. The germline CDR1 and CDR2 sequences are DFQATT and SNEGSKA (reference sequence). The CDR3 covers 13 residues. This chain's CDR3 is CSATRQGAGEQYF. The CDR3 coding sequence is TGCAGTGCTACACGACAGGGGGCGGGTGAGCAGTACTTC.

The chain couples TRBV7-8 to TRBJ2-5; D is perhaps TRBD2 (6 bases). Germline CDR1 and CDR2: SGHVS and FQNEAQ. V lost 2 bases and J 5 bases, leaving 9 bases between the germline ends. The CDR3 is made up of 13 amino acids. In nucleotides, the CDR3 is TGTGCCAGCAGCTTATCGGGGGTGGAGACCCAGTACTTC. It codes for CASSLSGVETQYF.

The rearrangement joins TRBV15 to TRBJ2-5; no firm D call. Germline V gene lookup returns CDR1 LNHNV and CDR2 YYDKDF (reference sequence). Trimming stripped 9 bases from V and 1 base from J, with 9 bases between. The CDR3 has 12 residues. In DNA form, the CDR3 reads TGTGCCACACAACAGATCCAAGAGACCCAGTACTTC. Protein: CATQQIQETQYF.

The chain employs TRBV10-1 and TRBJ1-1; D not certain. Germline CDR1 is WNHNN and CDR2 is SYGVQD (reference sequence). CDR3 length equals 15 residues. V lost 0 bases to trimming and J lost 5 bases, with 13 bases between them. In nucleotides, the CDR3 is TGCGCCAGCAGTGAGTCACGACCCGGGCGTACTGAAGCTTTCTTT. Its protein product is CASSESRPGRTEAFF.

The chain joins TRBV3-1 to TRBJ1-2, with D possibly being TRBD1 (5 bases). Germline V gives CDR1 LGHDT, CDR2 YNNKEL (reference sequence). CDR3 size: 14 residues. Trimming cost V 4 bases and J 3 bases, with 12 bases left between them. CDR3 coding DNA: TGTGCCAGCAGCCCTGGGACCGGCCACTATGGCTACACCTTC. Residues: CASSPGTGHYGYTF.

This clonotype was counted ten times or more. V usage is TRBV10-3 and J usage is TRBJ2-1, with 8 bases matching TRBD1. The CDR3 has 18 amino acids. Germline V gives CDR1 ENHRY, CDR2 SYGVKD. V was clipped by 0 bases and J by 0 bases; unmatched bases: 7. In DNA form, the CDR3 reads TGTGCCATCAGTGAGTCGATGTCAGGGGGCTACTCCTACAATGAGCAGTTCTTC. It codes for CAISESMSGGYSYNEQFF.

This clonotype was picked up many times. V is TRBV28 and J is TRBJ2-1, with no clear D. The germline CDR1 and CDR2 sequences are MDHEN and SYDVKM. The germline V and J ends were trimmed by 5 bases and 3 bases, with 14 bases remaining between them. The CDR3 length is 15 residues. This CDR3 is CASSPSLGNYNEQFF. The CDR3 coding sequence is TGTGCCAGCAGTCCGTCCCTTGGCAACTACAATGAGCAGTTCTTC.

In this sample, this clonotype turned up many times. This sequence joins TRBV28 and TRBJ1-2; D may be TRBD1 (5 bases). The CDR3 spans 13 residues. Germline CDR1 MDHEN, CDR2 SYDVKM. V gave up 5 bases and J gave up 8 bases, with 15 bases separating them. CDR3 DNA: TGTGCCAGCAGTCTCTCCCCGGGGCGAGGCTACACCTTC. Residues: CASSLSPGRGYTF.

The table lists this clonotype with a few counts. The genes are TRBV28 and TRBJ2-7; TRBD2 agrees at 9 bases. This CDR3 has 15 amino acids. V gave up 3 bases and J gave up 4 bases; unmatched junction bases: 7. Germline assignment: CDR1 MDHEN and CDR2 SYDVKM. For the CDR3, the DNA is TGTGCCAGCAGTTTGGCGCCTAGCGGGAAGTACGAGCAGTACTTC. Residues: CASSLAPSGKYEQYF.

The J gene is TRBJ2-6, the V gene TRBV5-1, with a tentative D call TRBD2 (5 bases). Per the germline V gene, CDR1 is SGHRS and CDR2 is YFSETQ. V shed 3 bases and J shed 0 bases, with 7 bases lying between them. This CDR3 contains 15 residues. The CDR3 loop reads CASSSDYSGANVLTF. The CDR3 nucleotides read TGCGCCAGCAGCTCCGACTACTCTGGGGCCAACGTCCTGACTTTC.

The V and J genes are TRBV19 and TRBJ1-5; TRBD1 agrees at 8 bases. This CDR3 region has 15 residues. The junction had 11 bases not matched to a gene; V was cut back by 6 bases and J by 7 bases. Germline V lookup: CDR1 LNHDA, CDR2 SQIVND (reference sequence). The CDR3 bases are TGTGCCAGTAGAGAGTTTGGGCAGGGGGCCCAGCCCCAGCATTTT. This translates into CASREFGQGAQPQHF.

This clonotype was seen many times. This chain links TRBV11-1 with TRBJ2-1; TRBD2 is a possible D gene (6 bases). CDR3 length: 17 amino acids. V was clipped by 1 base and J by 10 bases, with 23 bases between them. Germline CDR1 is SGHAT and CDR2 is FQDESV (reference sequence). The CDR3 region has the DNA TGTGCCAGCAGCTTAGTCAGTTCCCGGGACTCCAGCTGGGAGCAGTTCTTC. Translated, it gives CASSLVSSRDSSWEQFF.

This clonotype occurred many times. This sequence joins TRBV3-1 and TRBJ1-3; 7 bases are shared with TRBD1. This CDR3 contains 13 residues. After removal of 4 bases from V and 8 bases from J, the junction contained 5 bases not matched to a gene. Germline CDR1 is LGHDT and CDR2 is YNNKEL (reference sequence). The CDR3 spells CASSLDQGDTIYF. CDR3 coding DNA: TGTGCCAGCAGCCTCGACCAGGGGGACACCATATATTTT.

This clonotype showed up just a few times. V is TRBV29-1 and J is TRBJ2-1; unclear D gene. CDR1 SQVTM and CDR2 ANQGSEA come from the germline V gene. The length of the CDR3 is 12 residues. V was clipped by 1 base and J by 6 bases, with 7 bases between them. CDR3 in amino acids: CSVEGYSNEQFF. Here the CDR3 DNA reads TGCAGCGTTGAAGGATATTCCAATGAGCAGTTCTTC.

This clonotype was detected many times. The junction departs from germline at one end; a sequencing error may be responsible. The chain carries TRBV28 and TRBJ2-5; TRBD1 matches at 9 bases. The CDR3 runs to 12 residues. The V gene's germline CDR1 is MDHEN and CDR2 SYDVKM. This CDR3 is CASRGVTRQGDF. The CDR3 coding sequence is TGTGCCAGCAGGGGGGTGACTCGACAGGGGGACTTC.

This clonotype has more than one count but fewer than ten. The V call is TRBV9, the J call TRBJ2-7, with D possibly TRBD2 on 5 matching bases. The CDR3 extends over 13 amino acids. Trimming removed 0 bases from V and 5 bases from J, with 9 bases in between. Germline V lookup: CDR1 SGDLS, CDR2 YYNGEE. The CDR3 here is CASSVAGSHEQYF. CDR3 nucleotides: TGTGCCAGCAGCGTAGCGGGGAGCCACGAGCAGTACTTC.

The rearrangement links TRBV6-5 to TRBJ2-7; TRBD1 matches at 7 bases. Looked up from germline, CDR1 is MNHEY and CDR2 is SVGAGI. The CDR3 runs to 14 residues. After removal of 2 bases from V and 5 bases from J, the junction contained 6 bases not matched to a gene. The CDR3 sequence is CASSYPQGVHEQYF. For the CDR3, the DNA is TGTGCCAGCAGTTACCCTCAGGGGGTCCACGAGCAGTACTTC.

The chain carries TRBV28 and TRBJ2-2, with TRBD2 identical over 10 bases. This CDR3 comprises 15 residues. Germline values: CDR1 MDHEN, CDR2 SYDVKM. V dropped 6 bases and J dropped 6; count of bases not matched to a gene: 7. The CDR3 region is CASRGASGRSGELFF. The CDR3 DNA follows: TGTGCCAGCAGGGGGGCTAGCGGGAGATCCGGGGAGCTGTTTTTT.

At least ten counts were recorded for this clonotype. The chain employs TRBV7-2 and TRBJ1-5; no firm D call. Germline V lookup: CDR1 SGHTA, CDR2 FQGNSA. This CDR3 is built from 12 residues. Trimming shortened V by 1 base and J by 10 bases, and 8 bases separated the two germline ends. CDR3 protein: CASSLGVQPQHF. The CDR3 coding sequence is TGTGCCAGCAGCTTAGGGGTACAACCCCAGCATTTT.

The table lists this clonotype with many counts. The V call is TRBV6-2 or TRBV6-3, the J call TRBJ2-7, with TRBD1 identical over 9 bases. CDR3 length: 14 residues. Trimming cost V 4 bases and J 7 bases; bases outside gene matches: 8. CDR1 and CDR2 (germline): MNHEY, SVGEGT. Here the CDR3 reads CASSSHRGLGEQYF. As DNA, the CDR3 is TGTGCCAGCAGTTCACACAGGGGGCTAGGAGAGCAGTACTTC.